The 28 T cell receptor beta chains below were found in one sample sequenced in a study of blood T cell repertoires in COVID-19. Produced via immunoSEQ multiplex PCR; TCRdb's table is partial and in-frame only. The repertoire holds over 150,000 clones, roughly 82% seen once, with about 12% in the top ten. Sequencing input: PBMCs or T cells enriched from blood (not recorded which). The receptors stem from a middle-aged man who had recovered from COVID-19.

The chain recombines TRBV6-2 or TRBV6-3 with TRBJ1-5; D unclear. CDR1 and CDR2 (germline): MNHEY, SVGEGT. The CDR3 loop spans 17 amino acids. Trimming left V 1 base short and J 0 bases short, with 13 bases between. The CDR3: CASSYLRGIYSNQPQHF. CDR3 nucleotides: TGTGCCAGCAGTTACTTGCGAGGGATCTATAGCAATCAGCCCCAGCATTTT.

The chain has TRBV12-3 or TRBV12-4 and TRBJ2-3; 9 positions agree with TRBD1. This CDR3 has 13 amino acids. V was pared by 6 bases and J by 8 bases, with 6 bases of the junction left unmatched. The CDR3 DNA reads TGTGCCAGCAGGGACAGGGGCTATGGTACGCAGTATTTT. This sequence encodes CASRDRGYGTQYF.

CDR3 DNA: TGTGCCAGCAGCCCCCGAGGCACTGAAGCTTTCTTT. Its translation is CASSPRGTEAFF. V and J are TRBV9 and TRBJ1-1; D unresolved. V dropped 4 bases and J dropped 4 bases, with 8 bases sitting between them. CDR3 length: 12 residues. Germline CDR1 SGDLS, CDR2 YYNGEE.

This CDR3 is CASSFLDREDGYTF. The CDR3 nucleotides are TGTGCCAGCAGCTTCTTGGACAGGGAGGATGGCTACACCTTC. The rearrangement joins TRBV7-9 to TRBJ1-2; 8 bases map to TRBD1. CDR1 and CDR2 from the germline V gene are SEHNR and FQNEAQ (reference sequence). There are 14 residues in the CDR3. Trimming removed 3 bases from V and 6 bases from J; junction bases left unmatched: 6.

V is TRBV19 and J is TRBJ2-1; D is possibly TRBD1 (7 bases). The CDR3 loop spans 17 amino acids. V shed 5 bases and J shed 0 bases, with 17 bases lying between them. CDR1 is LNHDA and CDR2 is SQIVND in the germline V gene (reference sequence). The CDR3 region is CASSLRRRDSSYNEQFF. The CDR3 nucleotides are TGTGCCAGTAGTCTACGGAGGAGGGACAGCTCCTACAATGAGCAGTTCTTC.

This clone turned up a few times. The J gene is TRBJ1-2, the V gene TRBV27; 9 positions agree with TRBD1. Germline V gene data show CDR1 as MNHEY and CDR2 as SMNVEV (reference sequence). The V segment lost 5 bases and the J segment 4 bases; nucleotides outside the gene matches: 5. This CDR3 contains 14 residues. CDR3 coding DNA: TGTGCCAGCAGTCCCCAGGACAGGGGCTATGGCTACACCTTC. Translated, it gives CASSPQDRGYGYTF.

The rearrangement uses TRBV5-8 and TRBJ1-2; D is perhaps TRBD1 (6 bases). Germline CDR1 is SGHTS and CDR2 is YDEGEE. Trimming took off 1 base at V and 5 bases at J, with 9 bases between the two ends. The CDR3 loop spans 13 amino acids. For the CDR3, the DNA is TGTGCCAGCAGCTTGACAGGGCCTTATGGCTACACCTTC. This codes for CASSLTGPYGYTF.

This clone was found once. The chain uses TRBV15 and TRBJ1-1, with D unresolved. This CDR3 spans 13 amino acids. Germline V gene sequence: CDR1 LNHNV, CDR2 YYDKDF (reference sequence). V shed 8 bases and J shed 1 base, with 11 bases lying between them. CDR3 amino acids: CATSSLPNTEAFF. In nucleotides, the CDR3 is TGTGCCACCTCCTCCCTCCCGAACACTGAAGCTTTCTTT.

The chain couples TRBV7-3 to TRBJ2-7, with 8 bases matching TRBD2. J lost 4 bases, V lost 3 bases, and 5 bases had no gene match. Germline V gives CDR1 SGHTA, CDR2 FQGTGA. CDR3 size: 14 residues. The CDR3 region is CASSLAAGAYEQYF. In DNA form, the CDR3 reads TGTGCCAGCAGCTTGGCAGCGGGAGCTTACGAGCAGTACTTC.

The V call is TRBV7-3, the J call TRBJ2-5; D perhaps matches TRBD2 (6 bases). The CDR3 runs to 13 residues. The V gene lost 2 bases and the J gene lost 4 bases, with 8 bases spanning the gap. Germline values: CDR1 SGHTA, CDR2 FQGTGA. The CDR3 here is CASSLLGGETQYF. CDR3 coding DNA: TGTGCCAGCAGCTTATTGGGGGGAGAGACCCAGTACTTC.

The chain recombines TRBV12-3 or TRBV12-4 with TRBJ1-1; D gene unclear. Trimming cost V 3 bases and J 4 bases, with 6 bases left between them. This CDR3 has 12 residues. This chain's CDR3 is CASSFLSTEAFF. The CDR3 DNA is TGTGCCAGCAGTTTTCTGTCCACTGAAGCTTTCTTT.

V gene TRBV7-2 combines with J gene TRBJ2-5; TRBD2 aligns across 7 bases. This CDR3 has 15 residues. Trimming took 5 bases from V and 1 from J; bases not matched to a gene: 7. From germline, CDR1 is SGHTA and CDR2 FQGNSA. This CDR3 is CASSRTSDLQETQYF. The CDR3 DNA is TGTGCCAGCAGCAGAACTAGCGATCTCCAAGAGACCCAGTACTTC.

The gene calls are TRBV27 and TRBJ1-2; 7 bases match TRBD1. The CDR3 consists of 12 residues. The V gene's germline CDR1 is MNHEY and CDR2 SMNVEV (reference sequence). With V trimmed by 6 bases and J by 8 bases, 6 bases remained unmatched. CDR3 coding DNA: TGTGCCAGCAGGAGGGGGCCAGGCGGCTACACCTTC. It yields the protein CASRRGPGGYTF.

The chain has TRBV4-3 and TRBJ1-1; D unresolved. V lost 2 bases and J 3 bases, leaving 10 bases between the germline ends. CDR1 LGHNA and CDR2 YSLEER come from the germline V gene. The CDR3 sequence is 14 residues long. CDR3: CASSQIGRDTEAFF. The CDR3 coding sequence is TGCGCCAGCAGCCAAATTGGGCGGGACACTGAAGCTTTCTTT.

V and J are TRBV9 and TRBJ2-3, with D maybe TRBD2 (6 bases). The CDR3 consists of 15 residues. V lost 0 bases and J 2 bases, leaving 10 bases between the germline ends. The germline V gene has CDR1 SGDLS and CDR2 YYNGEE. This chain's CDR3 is CASSVAAGFTDTQYF. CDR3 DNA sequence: TGTGCCAGCAGCGTAGCTGCGGGGTTCACAGATACGCAGTATTTT.

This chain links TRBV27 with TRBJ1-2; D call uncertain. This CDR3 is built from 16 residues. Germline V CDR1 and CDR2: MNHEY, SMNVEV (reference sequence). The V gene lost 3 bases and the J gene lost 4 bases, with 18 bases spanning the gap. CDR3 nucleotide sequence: TGTGCCAGCAGTTTGCATGGAGGTTCAGGTTCCTATGGCTACACCTTC. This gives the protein CASSLHGGSGSYGYTF.

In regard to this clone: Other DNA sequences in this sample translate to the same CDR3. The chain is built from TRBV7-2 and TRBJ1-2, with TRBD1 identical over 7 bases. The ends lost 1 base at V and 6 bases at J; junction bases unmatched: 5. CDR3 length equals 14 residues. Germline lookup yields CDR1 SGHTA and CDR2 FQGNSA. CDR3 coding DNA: TGTGCCAGCAGCTTAGGGACAGGTCTGAATGGCTACACCTTC. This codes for CASSLGTGLNGYTF.

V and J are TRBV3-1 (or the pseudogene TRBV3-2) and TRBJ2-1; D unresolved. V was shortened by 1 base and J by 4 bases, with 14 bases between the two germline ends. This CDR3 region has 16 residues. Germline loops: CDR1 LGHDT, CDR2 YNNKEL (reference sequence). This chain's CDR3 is CASSQVVARAYNEQFF. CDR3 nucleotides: TGTGCCAGCAGCCAAGTAGTGGCTAGAGCTTACAATGAGCAGTTCTTC.

CDR3 residues: CASSPVLAADNEQFF. The CDR3 DNA reads as TGTGCCAGCAGCCCAGTACTAGCGGCCGACAATGAGCAGTTCTTC. The chain carries TRBV4-2 and TRBJ2-1, with 8 bases aligning to TRBD2. The CDR3 totals 15 residues. Germline V gives CDR1 LGHNA, CDR2 YNFKEQ. V shed 4 bases, J shed 5 bases, and the junction held 7 bases outside the gene matches.

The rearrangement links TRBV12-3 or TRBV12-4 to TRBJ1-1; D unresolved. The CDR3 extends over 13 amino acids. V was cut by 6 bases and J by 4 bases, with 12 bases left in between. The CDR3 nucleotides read TGTGCCAGCAGCCAAAACGGAGCCACTGAAGCTTTCTTT. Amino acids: CASSQNGATEAFF.

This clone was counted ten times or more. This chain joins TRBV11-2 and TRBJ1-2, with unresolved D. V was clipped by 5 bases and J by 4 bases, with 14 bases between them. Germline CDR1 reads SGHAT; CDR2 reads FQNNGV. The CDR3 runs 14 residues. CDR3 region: CASSPREGLYGYTF. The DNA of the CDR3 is TGTGCCAGCAGCCCCCGGGAGGGTCTCTATGGCTACACCTTC.

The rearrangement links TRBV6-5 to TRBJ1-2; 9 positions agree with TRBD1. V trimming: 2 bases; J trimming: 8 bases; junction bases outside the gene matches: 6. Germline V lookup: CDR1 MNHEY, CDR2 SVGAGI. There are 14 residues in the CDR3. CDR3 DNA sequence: TGTGCCAGCAGTTACCGGACAGGGGTCGGCGGCTACACCTTC. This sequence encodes CASSYRTGVGGYTF.

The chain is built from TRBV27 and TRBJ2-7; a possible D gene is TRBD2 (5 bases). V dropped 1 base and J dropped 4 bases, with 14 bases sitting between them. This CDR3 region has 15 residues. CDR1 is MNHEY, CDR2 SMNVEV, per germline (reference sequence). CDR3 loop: CASSLFVAPFYEQYF. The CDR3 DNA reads TGTGCCAGCAGTTTATTTGTAGCGCCGTTTTACGAGCAGTACTTC.

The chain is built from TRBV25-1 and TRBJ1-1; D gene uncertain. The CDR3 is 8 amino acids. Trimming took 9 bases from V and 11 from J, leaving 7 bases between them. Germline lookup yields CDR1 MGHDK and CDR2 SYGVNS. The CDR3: CASSRAFF. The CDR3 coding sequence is TGTGCCAGTTCCCGGGCTTTCTTT.

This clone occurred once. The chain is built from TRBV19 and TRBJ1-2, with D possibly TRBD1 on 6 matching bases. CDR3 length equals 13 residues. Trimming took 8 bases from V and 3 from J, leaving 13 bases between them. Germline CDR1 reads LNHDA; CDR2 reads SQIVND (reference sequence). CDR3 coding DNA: TGTGCCAGTGGGGATCGACAGGACTATGGCTACACCTTC. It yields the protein CASGDRQDYGYTF.

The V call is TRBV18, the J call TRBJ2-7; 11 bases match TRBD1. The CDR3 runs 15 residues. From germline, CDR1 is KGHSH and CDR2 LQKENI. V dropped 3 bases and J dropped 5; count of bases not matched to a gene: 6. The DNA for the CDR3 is TGTGCCAGCTCACCCAATCCGGGACAGGGGGACGAGCAGTACTTC. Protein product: CASSPNPGQGDEQYF.

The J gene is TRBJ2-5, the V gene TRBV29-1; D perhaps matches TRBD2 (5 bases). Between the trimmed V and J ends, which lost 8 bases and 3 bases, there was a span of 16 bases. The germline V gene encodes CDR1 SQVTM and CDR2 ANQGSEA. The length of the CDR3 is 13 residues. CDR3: CSPTISGEETQYF. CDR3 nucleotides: TGCAGCCCCACCATAAGCGGAGAAGAGACCCAGTACTTC. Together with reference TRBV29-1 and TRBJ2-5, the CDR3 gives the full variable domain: SAVISQKPSRDICQRGTSLTIQCQVDSQVTMMFWYRQQPGQSLTLIATANQGSEATYESGFVIDKFPISRPNLTFSTLTVSNMSPEDSSIYLCSPTISGEETQYFGPGTRLLVL.

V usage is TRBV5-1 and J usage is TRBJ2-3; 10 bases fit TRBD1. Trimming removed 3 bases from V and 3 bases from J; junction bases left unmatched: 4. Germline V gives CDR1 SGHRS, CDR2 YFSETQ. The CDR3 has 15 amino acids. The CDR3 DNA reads TGCGCCAGCAGCTCCGGACAGGGGGGAACAGATACGCAGTATTTT. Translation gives CASSSGQGGTDTQYF. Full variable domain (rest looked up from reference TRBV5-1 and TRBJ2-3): KAGVTQTPRYLIKTRGQQVTLSCSPISGHRSVSWYQQTPGQGLQFLFEYFSETQRNKGNFPGRFSGRQFSNSRSEMNVSTLELGDSALYLCASSSGQGGTDTQYFGPGTRLTVL.